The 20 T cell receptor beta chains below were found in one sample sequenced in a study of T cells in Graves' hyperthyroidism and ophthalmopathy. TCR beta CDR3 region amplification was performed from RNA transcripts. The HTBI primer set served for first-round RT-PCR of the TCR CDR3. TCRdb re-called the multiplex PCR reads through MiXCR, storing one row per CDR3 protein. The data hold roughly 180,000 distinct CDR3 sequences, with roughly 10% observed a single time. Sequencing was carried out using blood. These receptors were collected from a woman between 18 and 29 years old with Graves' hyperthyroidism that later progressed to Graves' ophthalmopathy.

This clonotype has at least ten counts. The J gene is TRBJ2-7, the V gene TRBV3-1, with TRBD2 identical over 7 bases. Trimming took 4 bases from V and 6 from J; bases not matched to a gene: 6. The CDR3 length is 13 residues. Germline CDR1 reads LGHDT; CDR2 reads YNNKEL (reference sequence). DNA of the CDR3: TGTGCCAGCAGCCCGACCGGACTAGTCGAGCAGTACTTC. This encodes CASSPTGLVEQYF.

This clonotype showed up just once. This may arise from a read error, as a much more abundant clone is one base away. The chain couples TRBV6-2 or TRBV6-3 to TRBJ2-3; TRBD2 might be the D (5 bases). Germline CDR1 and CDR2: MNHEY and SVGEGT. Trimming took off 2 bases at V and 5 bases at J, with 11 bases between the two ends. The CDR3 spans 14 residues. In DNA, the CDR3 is TGTGCCAGCAGTTACCAAGCGGAATTAGATACGCAGTATTTT. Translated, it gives CASSYQAELDTQYF.

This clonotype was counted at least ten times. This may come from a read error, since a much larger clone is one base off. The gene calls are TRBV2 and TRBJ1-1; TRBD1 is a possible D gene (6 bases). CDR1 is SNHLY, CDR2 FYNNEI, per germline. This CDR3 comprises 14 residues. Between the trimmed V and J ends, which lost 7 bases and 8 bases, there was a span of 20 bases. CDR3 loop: CASIAKEGVKEAFF. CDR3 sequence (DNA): TGTGCCAGCATCGCCAAAGAGGGGGTAAAGGAAGCTTTCTTT.

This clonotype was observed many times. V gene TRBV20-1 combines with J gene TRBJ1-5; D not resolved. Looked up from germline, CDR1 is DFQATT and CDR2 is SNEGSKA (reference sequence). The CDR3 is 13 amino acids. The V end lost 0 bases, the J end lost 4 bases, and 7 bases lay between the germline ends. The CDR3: CSAREGHNQPQHF. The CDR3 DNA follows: TGCAGTGCTAGAGAGGGCCATAATCAGCCCCAGCATTTT.

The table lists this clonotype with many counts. The CDR3 DNA reads as TGTGCCAGCAGTACACCGGGACTAGCAAACGAGCAGTACTTC. Encoded protein: CASSTPGLANEQYF. The V call is TRBV6-1, the J call TRBJ2-7, with TRBD2 identical over 9 bases. The germline V gene encodes CDR1 MNHNS and CDR2 SASEGT. Trimming at V came to 5 bases and at J to 5 bases, leaving 7 bases not matched to a gene. This CDR3 has 14 residues.

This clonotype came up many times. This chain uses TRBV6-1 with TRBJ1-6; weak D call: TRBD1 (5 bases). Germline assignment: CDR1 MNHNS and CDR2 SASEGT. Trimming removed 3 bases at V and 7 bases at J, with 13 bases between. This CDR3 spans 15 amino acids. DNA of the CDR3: TGTGCCAGCAGTGATACTAACAGGCTGAATTCACCCCTCCACTTT. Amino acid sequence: CASSDTNRLNSPLHF.

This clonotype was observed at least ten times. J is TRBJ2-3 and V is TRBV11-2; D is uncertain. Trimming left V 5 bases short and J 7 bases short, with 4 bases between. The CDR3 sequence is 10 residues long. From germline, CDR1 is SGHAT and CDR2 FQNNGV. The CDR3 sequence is CASSQYTQYF. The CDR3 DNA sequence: TGTGCCAGCAGCCAATATACGCAGTATTTT.

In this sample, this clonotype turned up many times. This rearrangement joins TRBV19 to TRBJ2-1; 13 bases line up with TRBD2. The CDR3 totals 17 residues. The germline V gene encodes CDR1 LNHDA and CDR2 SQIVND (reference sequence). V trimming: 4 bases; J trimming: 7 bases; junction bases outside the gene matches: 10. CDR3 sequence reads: CASSRAGTSGIWNEQFF. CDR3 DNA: TGTGCCAGTAGTAGAGCCGGGACTAGCGGGATCTGGAATGAGCAGTTCTTC.

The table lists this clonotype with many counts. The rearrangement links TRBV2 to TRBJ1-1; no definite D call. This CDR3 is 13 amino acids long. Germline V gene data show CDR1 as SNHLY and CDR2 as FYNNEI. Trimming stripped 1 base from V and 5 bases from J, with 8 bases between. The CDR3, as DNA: TGTGCCAGCAGTGAAGTGGGCCGAACTGAAGCTTTCTTT. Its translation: CASSEVGRTEAFF.

CDR3 nucleotides: TGTGCCAGCAGCACAACGGGGGCTATCACAGATACGCAGTATTTT. This codes for CASSTTGAITDTQYF. This chain joins TRBV7-3 and TRBJ2-3; D tentatively fits TRBD1 or TRBD2 (6 bases each). This CDR3 spans 15 amino acids. Germline-derived CDR1 and CDR2 are SGHTA and FQGTGA. Deletions cut 5 bases from V and 2 bases from J, with 14 bases between. The full variable domain, completed using reference TRBV7-3 and TRBJ2-3, is GAGVSQTPSNKVTEKGKYVELRCDPISGHTALYWYRQSLGQGPEFLIYFQGTGAADDSGLPNDRFFAVRPEGSVSTLKIQRTERGDSAVYLCASSTTGAITDTQYFGPGTRLTVL.

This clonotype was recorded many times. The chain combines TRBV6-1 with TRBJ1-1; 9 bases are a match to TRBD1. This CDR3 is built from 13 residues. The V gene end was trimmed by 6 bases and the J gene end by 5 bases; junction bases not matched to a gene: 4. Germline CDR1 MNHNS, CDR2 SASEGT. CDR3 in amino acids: CASSDRGRTEAFF. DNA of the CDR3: TGTGCCAGCAGCGACAGGGGGAGGACTGAAGCTTTCTTT.

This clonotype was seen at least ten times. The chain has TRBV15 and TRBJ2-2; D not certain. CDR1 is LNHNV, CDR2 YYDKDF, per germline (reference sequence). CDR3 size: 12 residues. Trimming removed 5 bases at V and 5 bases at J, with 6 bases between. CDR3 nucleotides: TGTGCCACCAGCGGCTTAACCGGGGAGCTGTTTTTT. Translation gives CATSGLTGELFF.

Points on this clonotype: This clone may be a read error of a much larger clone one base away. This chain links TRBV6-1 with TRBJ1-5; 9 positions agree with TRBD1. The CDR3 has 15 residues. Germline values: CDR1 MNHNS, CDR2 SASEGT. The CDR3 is CTSSGTGGESQPQHF. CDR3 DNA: TGTACCAGCAGTGGAACAGGGGGCGAAAGTCAGCCCCAGCATTTT.

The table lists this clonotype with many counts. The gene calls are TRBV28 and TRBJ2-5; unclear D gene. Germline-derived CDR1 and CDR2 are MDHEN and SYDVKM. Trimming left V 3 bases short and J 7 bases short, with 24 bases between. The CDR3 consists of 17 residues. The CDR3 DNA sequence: TGTGCCAGCAGTTTCCCACGGAACCCCAACCCCCGAGGGACCCAGTACTTC. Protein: CASSFPRNPNPRGTQYF.

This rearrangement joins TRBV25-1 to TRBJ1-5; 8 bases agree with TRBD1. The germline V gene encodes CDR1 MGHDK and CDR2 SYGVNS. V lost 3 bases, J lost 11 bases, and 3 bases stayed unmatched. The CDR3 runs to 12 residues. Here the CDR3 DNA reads TGTGCCAGCAGTGAGCGACAGGGGTCCCAGCATTTT. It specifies CASSERQGSQHF.

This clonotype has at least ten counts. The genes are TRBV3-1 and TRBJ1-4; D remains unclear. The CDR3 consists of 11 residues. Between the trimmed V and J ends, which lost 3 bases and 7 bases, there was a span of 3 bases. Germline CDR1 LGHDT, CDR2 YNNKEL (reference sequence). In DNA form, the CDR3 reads TGTGCCAGCAGCCAGACTGAAAAACTGTTTTTT. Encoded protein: CASSQTEKLFF.

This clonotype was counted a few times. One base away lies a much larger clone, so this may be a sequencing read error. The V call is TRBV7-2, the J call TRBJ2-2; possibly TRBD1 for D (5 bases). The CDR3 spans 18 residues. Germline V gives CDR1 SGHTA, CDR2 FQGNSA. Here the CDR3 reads CDSSLVPAGFSSTGELFF. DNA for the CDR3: TGTGACAGCAGCTTAGTCCCCGCAGGGTTTAGTAGCACCGGGGAGCTGTTTTTT.

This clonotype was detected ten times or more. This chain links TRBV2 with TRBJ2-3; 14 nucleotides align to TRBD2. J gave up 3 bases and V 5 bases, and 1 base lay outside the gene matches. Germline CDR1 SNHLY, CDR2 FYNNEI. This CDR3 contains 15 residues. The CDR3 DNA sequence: TGTGCCAGCAGTAGACTAGCGGGGGGGACAGATACGCAGTATTTT. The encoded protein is CASSRLAGGTDTQYF.

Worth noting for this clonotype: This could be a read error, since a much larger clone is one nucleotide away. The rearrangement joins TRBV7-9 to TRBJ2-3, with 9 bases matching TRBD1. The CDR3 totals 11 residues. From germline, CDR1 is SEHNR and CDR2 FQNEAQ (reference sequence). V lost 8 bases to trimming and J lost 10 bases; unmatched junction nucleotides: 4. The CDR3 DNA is TGTGCCAGCTGCAACAGGGGGCCGCAGTATTTT. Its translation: CASCNRGPQYF.

DNA of the CDR3: TGTGCCAGCAGCTCGCGTGGTAGCGTGTACGAGCAGTACTTC. This translates into CASSSRGSVYEQYF. The genes are TRBV9 and TRBJ2-7; maybe TRBD2 (5 bases). The V gene lost 4 bases and the J gene lost 4 bases, with 15 bases spanning the gap. CDR1 is SGDLS, CDR2 YYNGEE, per germline. This CDR3 is 14 amino acids long.